The 11 T cell receptor beta chains below all came from one sample that was sequenced in a study of blood T cell repertoires in COVID-19. Here immunoSEQ multiplex PCR was the method, and the copy in TCRdb shows in-frame clones only, minus some. The sample has roughly 100,000 clones, more than 70% seen once; the top ten hold 3% to 4.5%. Sequencing was carried out using peripheral blood. The origin of the receptors is a woman between 55 and 75 years old with acute or convalescent COVID-19.

V usage is TRBV23-1 and J usage is TRBJ2-6, with D perhaps matching TRBD1 (6 bases). TRBV23-1 belongs to the ORF category, with a function that is uncertain. The CDR3 spans 19 residues. V lost 1 base and J 0 bases, leaving 16 bases between the germline ends. The DNA for the CDR3 is TGCGCCAGCAGTCAATGGATTAAACAGGGCTGCTCTGGGGCCAACGTCCTGACTTTC. It encodes CASSQWIKQGCSGANVLTF.

The chain has TRBV6-5 and TRBJ1-1, with D unresolved. The V gene lost 2 bases and the J gene lost 7 bases, with 8 bases spanning the gap. The germline gives CDR1 MNHEY, CDR2 SVGAGI. The CDR3 contains 12 residues. The CDR3 region is CASSYPGSEAFF. The CDR3 nucleotides are TGTGCCAGCAGTTACCCTGGCAGTGAAGCTTTCTTT.

The chain recombines TRBV29-1 with TRBJ1-4; 7 positions match TRBD1. CDR1 SQVTM and CDR2 ANQGSEA come from the germline V gene. V trimming: 7 bases; J trimming: 5 bases; junction bases outside the gene matches: 7. This CDR3 region has 13 residues. The CDR3 reads CSAMTGLNEKLFF. CDR3 in DNA: TGCAGCGCGATGACAGGGCTAAATGAAAAACTGTTTTTT.

The rearrangement links TRBV9 to TRBJ2-3; 10 nucleotides match TRBD2. The CDR3 has 15 amino acids. Germline CDR1 is SGDLS and CDR2 is YYNGEE. With 0 bases clipped from V and 8 bases from J, the junction kept 6 bases outside the gene matches. CDR3 sequence (DNA): TGTGCCAGCAGCGTAGAGGCTAGCGGGAGAGGTACGCAGTATTTT. It specifies CASSVEASGRGTQYF.

The chain has TRBV9 and TRBJ2-1; the match to TRBD2 covers 12 bases. Germline CDR1 reads SGDLS; CDR2 reads YYNGEE. CDR3 size: 18 residues. V was pared by 0 bases and J by 6 bases, with 10 bases of the junction left unmatched. The CDR3 region has the DNA TGTGCCAGCAGCGTAGGGCTAGCGGGAGGGACAGAACTCAATGAGCAGTTCTTC. Its translation is CASSVGLAGGTELNEQFF.

This rearrangement joins TRBV2 to TRBJ2-3, with TRBD2 matching 9 bases. V gave up 7 bases and J gave up 2 bases; unmatched junction bases: 22. The CDR3 sequence is 20 residues long. Germline V lookup: CDR1 SNHLY, CDR2 FYNNEI. The CDR3 DNA is TGTGCCAGCACCCGAACGCGGGGCCGGCTCGGCGGGAGGGCCACAGATACGCAGTATTTT. As protein: CASTRTRGRLGGRATDTQYF.

The chain recombines TRBV6-6 with TRBJ1-1; 9 bases are a match to TRBD1. V dropped 4 bases and J dropped 9; count of bases not matched to a gene: 12. CDR3 length equals 15 residues. The germline CDR1 and CDR2 sequences are MNHNY and SVGAGI (reference sequence). CDR3 in amino acids: CASSSRTGDISKAFF. The CDR3 nucleotides are TGTGCCAGCAGTTCCAGGACAGGGGACATATCCAAAGCTTTCTTT.

The V gene is TRBV5-1, the J gene TRBJ2-7; D is unclear. Trimming removed 0 bases from V and 6 bases from J, with 10 bases in between. CDR1 and CDR2 from the germline V gene are SGHRS and YFSETQ. This CDR3 comprises 13 residues. CDR3 loop: CASSLDRPGEQYF. The CDR3 bases are TGCGCCAGCAGCTTGGACCGACCAGGCGAGCAGTACTTC. Drawing the rest from reference TRBV5-1 and TRBJ2-7, the complete variable domain is KAGVTQTPRYLIKTRGQQVTLSCSPISGHRSVSWYQQTPGQGLQFLFEYFSETQRNKGNFPGRFSGRQFSNSRSEMNVSTLELGDSALYLCASSLDRPGEQYFGPGTRLTVT.

The V call is TRBV19, the J call TRBJ2-3; 13 nucleotides agree with TRBD2. CDR1 LNHDA and CDR2 SQIVND come from the germline V gene (reference sequence). V shed 8 bases, J shed 0 bases, and the junction held 2 bases outside the gene matches. The CDR3 totals 15 residues. CDR3 amino acids: CASSGLAGSTDTQYF. As DNA, the CDR3 is TGTGCCAGTTCGGGACTAGCGGGGAGCACAGATACGCAGTATTTT.

The rearrangement links TRBV19 to TRBJ1-6, with 8 bases fitting TRBD1. The CDR3 is made up of 16 amino acids. Per germline, CDR1 LNHDA and CDR2 SQIVND (reference sequence). The V and J ends lost 3 bases and 5 bases, in that order; junction bases with no gene match: 6. This CDR3 is CASSIGQGSHNSPLHF. The CDR3 region has the DNA TGTGCCAGTAGTATCGGACAGGGCAGCCATAATTCACCCCTCCACTTT.

This clone was recorded only once. The rearrangement uses TRBV11-3 and TRBJ2-3; 13 nucleotides align to TRBD2. Trimming removed 5 bases from V and 4 bases from J; junction bases left unmatched: 6. Per germline, CDR1 SGHNT and CDR2 YENEEA. This CDR3 spans 16 amino acids. The CDR3 bases are TGTGCCAGCAGCCGGGGACTAGCGGGGTTCTCAGATACGCAGTATTTT. It is translated as CASSRGLAGFSDTQYF.